This entry lists 26 T cell receptor beta chains sequenced from one sample in a study of vaccination and CD4 T cells after COVID-19. The Oncomine TCR Beta short-read assay was applied to DNA of cultured CD4+ T cells. A single record per CDR3 protein comes from TCRdb applying MiXCR to the PCR reads. This table holds more than 20,000 distinct CDR3 sequences, 43% found once. Time point denoted: late sampling 161 to 241 days after vaccination in a few convalescent patients. Indicated treatment: roughly 11-day PBMC culture with coronavirus spike peptide pools or control peptides (ViraFEST assay). No cognate antigen is known for these TCRs. The specimen comprised CD4+ T cells from blood, cultured in vitro, sampled about 7 months after SARS-CoV-2 vaccination. These receptors were taken from a human donor who had recovered from COVID-19.

This clonotype was counted a few times. The rearrangement joins TRBV7-2 to TRBJ2-1; 7 positions agree with TRBD2. The germline gives CDR1 SGHTA, CDR2 FQGNSA. Trimming at V came to 5 bases and at J to 6 bases, leaving 4 bases not matched to a gene. The CDR3 sequence is 13 residues long. The CDR3 is CASSTIAGNEQFF. The CDR3 DNA is TGTGCCAGCAGCACTATAGCGGGCAATGAGCAGTTCTTC.

This clonotype is classed as medium-sized. The chain employs TRBV7-9 and TRBJ2-2; 10 bases line up with TRBD2. Trimming removed 2 bases from V and 6 bases from J; junction bases left unmatched: 3. This CDR3 has 15 amino acids. The V gene's germline CDR1 is SEHNR and CDR2 FQNEAQ (reference sequence). CDR3: CASSLRAGGPGELFF. CDR3 bases: TGTGCCAGCAGCTTAAGAGCGGGAGGGCCCGGGGAGCTGTTTTTT. The complete variable domain, with remaining parts taken from reference TRBV7-9 and TRBJ2-2, reads DTGVSQNPRHKITKRGQNVTFRCDPISEHNRLYWYRQTLGQGPEFLTYFQNEAQLEKSRLLSDRFSAERPKGSFSTLEIQRTEQGDSAMYLCASSLRAGGPGELFFGEGSRLTVL.

The genes are TRBV10-3 and TRBJ2-3, with 12 bases matching TRBD1. The CDR3 contains 14 residues. V lost 6 bases, J lost 7 bases, and 5 bases stayed unmatched. CDR1 and CDR2 (germline): ENHRY, SYGVKD. CDR3: CAISRDRGPYTQYF. The CDR3 DNA reads as TGTGCCATCAGCAGGGACAGGGGGCCGTATACGCAGTATTTT.

The rearrangement joins TRBV7-9 to TRBJ2-7; 7 positions match TRBD1. Germline values: CDR1 SEHNR, CDR2 FQNEAQ (reference sequence). J lost 3 bases, V lost 1 base, and 6 bases had no gene match. The CDR3 totals 15 residues. The CDR3 DNA reads as TGTGCCAGCAGCTTAGTTCGCAGGGGGTACTACGAGCAGTACTTC. This codes for CASSLVRRGYYEQYF. Drawing the rest from reference TRBV7-9 and TRBJ2-7, the complete variable domain is DTGVSQNPRHKITKRGQNVTFRCDPISEHNRLYWYRQTLGQGPEFLTYFQNEAQLEKSRLLSDRFSAERPKGSFSTLEIQRTEQGDSAMYLCASSLVRRGYYEQYFGPGTRLTVT.

This clonotype was picked up a small number of times. The genes are TRBV28 and TRBJ2-6, with D perhaps assigned TRBD1 or TRBD2 (6 bases each). Germline values: CDR1 MDHEN, CDR2 SYDVKM. V lost 6 bases and J 3 bases, leaving 12 bases between the germline ends. The CDR3 is 15 residues long. CDR3 sequence reads: CASSLGGHGANVLTF. CDR3 sequence (DNA): TGTGCCAGCAGCTTAGGGGGGCATGGGGCCAACGTCCTGACTTTC.

The rearrangement joins TRBV28 to TRBJ2-2, with D perhaps being TRBD1 or TRBD2 (5 bases each). V was cut by 6 bases and J by 5 bases, with 19 bases left in between. Germline V gives CDR1 MDHEN, CDR2 SYDVKM. This CDR3 contains 16 residues. The CDR3 loop is CASSSWDGLGTGELFF. CDR3 nucleotides: TGTGCCAGCAGCAGCTGGGACGGGCTAGGTACCGGGGAGCTGTTTTTT.

The chain carries TRBV28 and TRBJ2-7, with D unclear. Looked up from germline, CDR1 is MDHEN and CDR2 is SYDVKM. The V gene lost 9 bases and the J gene lost 5 bases, with 14 bases spanning the gap. The CDR3 consists of 12 residues. CDR3 DNA: TGTGCCAGTTTAGACCTGCACCACGAGCAGTACTTC. Its translation: CASLDLHHEQYF.

This chain connects TRBV20-1 to TRBJ2-2; 12 bases are a match to TRBD2. Trimming cost V 3 bases and J 6 bases; bases outside gene matches: 2. Germline values: CDR1 DFQATT, CDR2 SNEGSKA (reference sequence). This CDR3 spans 14 amino acids. The CDR3 loop reads CSASASGRAGELFF. The DNA for the CDR3 is TGCAGTGCTAGCGCTAGCGGGAGGGCCGGGGAGCTGTTTTTT.

The J gene is TRBJ1-1, the V gene TRBV5-4, with D possibly matching TRBD1 (6 bases). CDR3 size: 12 residues. CDR1 SGHNT and CDR2 YYREEE come from the germline V gene (reference sequence). With 4 bases removed from V and 8 bases from J, the gap between germline ends came to 12 bases. This CDR3 is CASSRRQAEAFF. The DNA of the CDR3 is TGTGCCAGCAGCCGAAGACAGGCAGAAGCTTTCTTT.

Only a few counts were recorded for this clonotype. Sequence at one end of the junction differs from germline and may be a read error. This chain uses TRBV7-7 with TRBJ2-1; 11 positions agree with TRBD2. The CDR3 covers 15 residues. Germline V gene lookup returns CDR1 SSHAT and CDR2 FNYEAQ (reference sequence). The CDR3 DNA reads as TGTGCTAGCAGCCCGGGTAGCGGGGGGGGTAATGAGCAGTTCTTC. It specifies CASSPGSGGGNEQFF.

The rearrangement uses TRBV19 and TRBJ2-7; 9 bases fit TRBD2. J gave up 4 bases and V 4 bases, and 11 bases lay outside the gene matches. This CDR3 comprises 16 residues. The germline gives CDR1 LNHDA, CDR2 SQIVND (reference sequence). CDR3 region: CASSTIEAGGRYEQYF. The CDR3 DNA reads as TGTGCCAGTAGTACTATTGAGGCGGGAGGGAGGTACGAGCAGTACTTC.

The chain links TRBV6-4 to TRBJ2-1; D is possibly TRBD2 (6 bases). CDR1 and CDR2 from the germline V gene are MRHNA and SNTAGT. The CDR3 runs 13 residues. The germline V and J ends were trimmed by 6 bases and 7 bases, with 13 bases remaining between them. The CDR3 DNA reads TGTGCCAGCAGCCAAGAAGGAGGGAATGAGCAGTTCTTC. This translates into CASSQEGGNEQFF.

The rearrangement joins TRBV27 to TRBJ1-2; D is undetermined. The CDR3 extends over 13 amino acids. Trimming cost V 5 bases and J 4 bases, with 11 bases left between them. The V gene's germline CDR1 is MNHEY and CDR2 SMNVEV (reference sequence). The CDR3 here is CASSHTSSYGYTF. CDR3 DNA: TGTGCCAGCAGTCATACTTCGAGCTATGGCTACACCTTC.

The J gene is TRBJ2-1, the V gene TRBV6-1; 13 bases line up with TRBD2. Per germline, CDR1 MNHNS and CDR2 SASEGT. This CDR3 spans 15 amino acids. V was pared by 6 bases and J by 8 bases, with 7 bases of the junction left unmatched. The CDR3 protein is CASRLGLAGVYEQFF. CDR3 nucleotides: TGTGCCAGCAGACTCGGACTAGCGGGAGTGTATGAGCAGTTCTTC.

The chain is built from TRBV10-3 and TRBJ2-6; D is unresolved. Germline V lookup: CDR1 ENHRY, CDR2 SYGVKD. The CDR3 is 14 residues long. Trimming removed 6 bases at V and 0 bases at J, with 6 bases between. This CDR3 reads CAIRSDSGANVLTF. DNA of the CDR3: TGTGCCATCAGGTCAGACTCTGGGGCCAACGTCCTGACTTTC.

This clonotype was counted a few times. V and J are TRBV19 and TRBJ2-5; D is undetermined. Trimming stripped 5 bases from V and 3 bases from J, with 13 bases between. The CDR3 runs to 14 residues. Germline lookup yields CDR1 LNHDA and CDR2 SQIVND (reference sequence). CDR3 loop: CASSPQWAEETQYF. The CDR3 DNA reads TGTGCCAGTAGTCCCCAGTGGGCGGAAGAGACCCAGTACTTC. Based on the CDR3 plus reference TRBV19 and TRBJ2-5, the full variable domain is DGGITQSPKYLFRKEGQNVTLSCEQNLNHDAMYWYRQDPGQGLRLIYYSQIVNDFQKGDIAEGYSVSREKKESFPLTVTSAQKNPTAFYLCASSPQWAEETQYFGPGTRLLVL.

The chain uses TRBV27 and TRBJ1-3; 7 nucleotides agree with TRBD1. With V trimmed by 5 bases and J by 0 bases, 4 bases remained unmatched. The germline gives CDR1 MNHEY, CDR2 SMNVEV (reference sequence). The length of the CDR3 is 15 residues. In nucleotides, the CDR3 is TGTGCCAGCAGTCGACAGGGCCGCTCTGGAAACACCATATATTTT. Translation: CASSRQGRSGNTIYF.

The chain uses TRBV28 and TRBJ2-5; 8 nucleotides match TRBD2. This CDR3 spans 16 amino acids. The J segment lost 3 bases and the V segment lost 4 bases, leaving 10 bases of the junction unmatched. CDR1 MDHEN and CDR2 SYDVKM come from the germline V gene. The CDR3 region is CASSSHASGLKETQYF. CDR3 DNA sequence: TGTGCCAGCAGTTCCCACGCTAGCGGGCTTAAAGAGACCCAGTACTTC.

The chain joins TRBV21-1 to TRBJ1-6. TRBV21-1 is designated a pseudogene. CDR3 length: 15 amino acids. CDR3 sequence (DNA): TGTGCCAGCAGCAAACTCTCTCACCATAATTCACCCCTCCACTTT. Protein sequence: CASSKLSHHNSPLHF.

This chain joins TRBV15 and TRBJ2-1; D not certain. Germline CDR1 LNHNV, CDR2 YYDKDF (reference sequence). Trimming took off 0 bases at V and 12 bases at J, with 9 bases between the two ends. This CDR3 contains 12 residues. CDR3 sequence (DNA): TGTGCCACCAGCAGAGATGGTAGTGGGCAGTTCTTC. This encodes CATSRDGSGQFF.

This clonotype has only one observation. V and J are TRBV2 and TRBJ2-3; 9 nucleotides line up with TRBD1. Per the germline V gene, CDR1 is SNHLY and CDR2 is FYNNEI. With V trimmed by 5 bases and J by 1 base, 4 bases remained unmatched. The CDR3 extends over 15 amino acids. CDR3 in amino acids: CASSRQGEGTDTQYF. In nucleotides, the CDR3 is TGTGCCAGCAGTCGACAGGGGGAGGGCACAGATACGCAGTATTTT.

This clonotype ranks as medium-sized. The rearrangement joins TRBV20-1 to TRBJ2-5; 10 bases are shared with TRBD2. Trimming at V came to 0 bases and at J to 4 bases, leaving 5 bases not matched to a gene. The germline V gene has CDR1 DFQATT and CDR2 SNEGSKA (reference sequence). The CDR3 is 15 amino acids. This CDR3 reads CSARDSGRAPETQYF. In nucleotides, the CDR3 is TGCAGTGCTAGAGACAGCGGGAGGGCCCCAGAGACCCAGTACTTC.

This clonotype has a handful of counts. The J gene is TRBJ2-5, the V gene TRBV7-2; D call uncertain. The germline CDR1 and CDR2 sequences are SGHTA and FQGNSA. The CDR3 runs 13 residues. V lost 1 base to trimming and J lost 6 bases, with 9 bases between them. CDR3 DNA: TGTGCCAGCAGCTTAGAGTCGCGGCAGACCCAGTACTTC. Encoded protein: CASSLESRQTQYF.

V is TRBV28 and J is TRBJ2-3; no reliable D call. Germline V lookup: CDR1 MDHEN, CDR2 SYDVKM. The length of the CDR3 is 12 residues. V dropped 1 base and J dropped 6 bases, with 5 bases sitting between them. The CDR3 DNA reads TGTGCCAGCAGTTTATCATGGGATACGCAGTATTTT. As protein: CASSLSWDTQYF.

The rearrangement uses TRBV7-2 and TRBJ2-3, with D possibly being TRBD1 or TRBD2 (5 bases each). Trimming took 2 bases from V and 0 from J, leaving 12 bases between them. The CDR3 totals 16 residues. CDR1 and CDR2 (germline): SGHTA, FQGNSA. This CDR3 is CASSLFTGPSTDTQYF. DNA of the CDR3: TGTGCCAGCAGCTTATTCACGGGACCTAGCACAGATACGCAGTATTTT.

This clonotype is medium-sized in the sample. This chain joins TRBV6-1 and TRBJ2-7; 9 bases align to TRBD1. The J segment lost 5 bases and the V segment lost 5 bases, leaving 13 bases of the junction unmatched. Germline assignment: CDR1 MNHNS and CDR2 SASEGT. The CDR3 is 16 amino acids. CDR3 in DNA: TGTGCCAGCAGTCGAAACCGGGACAGGGTAGCAAACGAGCAGTACTTC. Translating gives CASSRNRDRVANEQYF.